This T cell receptor beta chain is from a study of early stage breast cancer tumors. Study-wide background: Samples were sequenced at approximately 9-fold average coverage.

V gave up 5 bases and J gave up 7 bases; unmatched junction bases: 13. The CDR3 runs to 15 residues. Germline V lookup: CDR1 PRHDT, CDR2 FYEKMQ (reference sequence). Study-wide results and caveats: Compared with adjacent normal breast tissue, tumors showed 2 to 3-fold greater T cell density and higher clonality. Bulk DNA sequencing of unsorted cells missed chain pairing and markers.

Sequencing used immunoSEQ multiplex PCR; TCRdb keeps in-frame clones, though not all of them. The data contain more than 55,000 clones, 60% to 85% of them seen just once; the ten biggest clones take up approximately 3%. The table lists this clone with a few counts. Antigen unknown. The clonotype originates from a person aged 30-39 years with breast cancer. V and J are TRBV13 and TRBJ2-7; the match to TRBD2 covers 8 bases. Specimen: blood. CDR3 in amino acids: CASSRAGAPRGEQYF. CDR3 nucleotides: TGTGCCAGCAGCCGAGCGGGAGCGCCTAGGGGGGAGCAGTACTTC.